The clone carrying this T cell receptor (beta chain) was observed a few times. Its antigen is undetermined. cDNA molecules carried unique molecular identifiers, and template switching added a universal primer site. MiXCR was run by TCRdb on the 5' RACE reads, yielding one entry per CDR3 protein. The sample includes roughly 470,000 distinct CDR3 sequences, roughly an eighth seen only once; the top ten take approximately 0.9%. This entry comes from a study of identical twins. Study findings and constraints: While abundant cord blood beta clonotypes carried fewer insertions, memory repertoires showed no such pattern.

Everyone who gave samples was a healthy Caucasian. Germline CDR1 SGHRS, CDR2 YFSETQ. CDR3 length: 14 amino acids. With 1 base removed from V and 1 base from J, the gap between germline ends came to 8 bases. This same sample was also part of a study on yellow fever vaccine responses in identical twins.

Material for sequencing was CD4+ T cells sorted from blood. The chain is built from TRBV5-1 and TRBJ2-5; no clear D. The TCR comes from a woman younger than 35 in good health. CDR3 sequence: CASSLRVPQETQYF. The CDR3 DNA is TGCGCCAGCAGCTTGAGGGTCCCCCAAGAGACCCAGTACTTC. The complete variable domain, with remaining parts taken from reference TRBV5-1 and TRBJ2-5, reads KAGVTQTPRYLIKTRGQQVTLSCSPISGHRSVSWYQQTPGQGLQFLFEYFSETQRNKGNFPGRFSGRQFSNSRSEMNVSTLELGDSALYLCASSLRVPQETQYFGPGTRLLVL.